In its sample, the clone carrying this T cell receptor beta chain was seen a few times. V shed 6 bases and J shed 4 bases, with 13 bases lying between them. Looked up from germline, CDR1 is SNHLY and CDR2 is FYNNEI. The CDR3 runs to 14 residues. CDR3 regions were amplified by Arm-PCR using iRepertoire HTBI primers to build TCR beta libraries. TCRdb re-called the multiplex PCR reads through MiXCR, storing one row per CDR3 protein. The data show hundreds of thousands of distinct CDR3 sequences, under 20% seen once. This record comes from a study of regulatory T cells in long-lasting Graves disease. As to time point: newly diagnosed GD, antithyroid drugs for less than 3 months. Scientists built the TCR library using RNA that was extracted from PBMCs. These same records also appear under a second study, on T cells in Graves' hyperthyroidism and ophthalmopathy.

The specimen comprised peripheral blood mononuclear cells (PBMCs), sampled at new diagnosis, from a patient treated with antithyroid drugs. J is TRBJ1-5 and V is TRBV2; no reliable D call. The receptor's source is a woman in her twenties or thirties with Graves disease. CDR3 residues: CASRAQIQNQPQHF. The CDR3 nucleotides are TGTGCCAGCAGGGCCCAGATTCAAAATCAGCCCCAGCATTTT.